This T cell receptor beta chain was captured by sequencing in a study of cytomegalovirus exposure and HLA in healthy donors. Regarding the study as a whole: Most of the TCR beta V segments (in an earlier analysis) were productive either about 87% or about 30% of the time.

The germline V gene has CDR1 SNHLY and CDR2 FYNNEI. The CDR3 runs to 15 residues. V was clipped by 4 bases and J by 7 bases; unmatched bases: 9. This clone was found a few times. Its antigen is not known. PCR involved 60 Vbeta and 13 Jbeta primers. Sequencing used immunoSEQ multiplex PCR; TCRdb keeps in-frame clones, though not all of them. The sample includes some 110,000 clones, around three quarters of them seen just once. The sequenced sample was PBMCs. The origin of this receptor is a young woman in good health and CMV-seronegative. The chain has TRBV2 and TRBJ1-4; TRBD1 aligns across 7 bases. The CDR3 nucleotides are TGTGCCAGCAGTGGAGACAGGGTGCGTAGTGAAAAACTGTTTTTT. It is translated as CASSGDRVRSEKLFF.